These 9 T cell receptor beta chains originate from one sample sequenced in a study of T cell repertoires in cytomegalovirus infection (dated by TCRdb to between 2018 and 2021). The reads were generated on an Illumina HiSeq 1500. In TCRdb, the public reads were trimmed at Q25 with fastp and aligned with MiXCR, with productive beta chains retained. Each record represents a unique CDR3 protein, reported with the most common genes and DNA among its rows. This sample has some 150,000 distinct CDR3 sequences in its table, and roughly 6.5% of those were observed once. Together, the top ten hold about 20% of the sample. Sequencing was performed on PBMCs. Source of these receptors: a human donor in good health (CMV status not recorded). Some clones in this sample may be carry-over from other donors' samples.

This clonotype came up a few times. The chain couples TRBV19 to TRBJ1-5; D gene uncertain. V lost 5 bases and J lost 0, with 17 bases in between. The CDR3 is 17 amino acids. Germline lookup yields CDR1 LNHDA and CDR2 SQIVND (reference sequence). The DNA of the CDR3 is TGTGCCAGTAGTCACTTAGACGGGATTTATAGCAATCAGCCCCAGCATTTT. Translating it yields CASSHLDGIYSNQPQHF.

In this sample, this clonotype turned up many times. J is TRBJ1-5 and V is TRBV7-9; D ambiguous. With 1 base removed from V and 9 bases from J, the gap between germline ends came to 13 bases. The CDR3 consists of 14 residues. Germline-derived CDR1 and CDR2 are SEHNR and FQNEAQ (reference sequence). CDR3 sequence (DNA): TGTGCCAGCAGCTTAGGCGGTCTACCCTGGCCCCAGCATTTT. Its translation: CASSLGGLPWPQHF. The full variable domain, its missing parts supplied by reference TRBV7-9 and TRBJ1-5, is DTGVSQNPRHKITKRGQNVTFRCDPISEHNRLYWYRQTLGQGPEFLTYFQNEAQLEKSRLLSDRFSAERPKGSFSTLEIQRTEQGDSAMYLCASSLGGLPWPQHFGDGTRLSIL.

On this clonotype: A read error may explain this, as a much larger clone is one base away. This chain connects TRBV5-8 to TRBJ1-5; D not resolved. This CDR3 region has 15 residues. V dropped 6 bases and J dropped 4 bases, with 17 bases sitting between them. CDR1 is SGHTS and CDR2 is YDEGEE in the germline V gene. The CDR3 protein is CASTRVDPRNQPQHF. CDR3 DNA sequence: TGTGCCAGCACCCGCGTAGACCCTAGAAATCAGCCCCAGCATTTT.

This clonotype has ten or more counts. V gene TRBV7-6 combines with J gene TRBJ2-2; 8 nucleotides line up with TRBD1. This CDR3 is built from 14 residues. Per the germline V gene, CDR1 is SGHVS and CDR2 is FNYEAQ. Losses at the gene ends were 1 base for V and 5 bases for J; bases not matched to a gene: 0. The CDR3 sequence is CASSLDRGTGELFF. The CDR3 DNA follows: TGTGCCAGCAGCTTAGACAGGGGGACCGGGGAGCTGTTTTTT.

This clonotype was counted at least ten times. The chain carries TRBV11-2 and TRBJ2-1; TRBD2 is a possible D gene (6 bases). CDR3 length: 15 amino acids. The germline V and J ends were trimmed by 4 bases and 5 bases, with 15 bases remaining between them. Germline V gene data show CDR1 as SGHAT and CDR2 as FQNNGV. As DNA, the CDR3 is TGTGCCAGCAGCTCCACCGGGACTCGGAACAATGAGCAGTTCTTC. Encoded protein: CASSSTGTRNNEQFF.

This clonotype was seen ten or more times. CDR3 protein: CASSLTGSGGIDTQYF. CDR3 sequence (DNA): TGTGCCAGCAGCTTAACGGGTAGCGGGGGGATAGATACGCAGTATTTT. This chain uses TRBV7-3 with TRBJ2-3; 10 bases agree with TRBD2. J lost 5 bases, V lost 0 bases, and 5 bases had no gene match. In germline, CDR1 is SGHTA, CDR2 FQGTGA. This CDR3 contains 16 residues. The full variable domain, rest sourced from reference TRBV7-3 and TRBJ2-3, is GAGVSQTPSNKVTEKGKYVELRCDPISGHTALYWYRQSLGQGPEFLIYFQGTGAADDSGLPNDRFFAVRPEGSVSTLKIQRTERGDSAVYLCASSLTGSGGIDTQYFGPGTRLTVL.

V is TRBV5-1 and J is TRBJ2-3; 9 nucleotides align to TRBD1. With V trimmed by 6 bases and J by 2 bases, 13 bases remained unmatched. Looked up from germline, CDR1 is SGHRS and CDR2 is YFSETQ. This CDR3 has 17 amino acids. This CDR3 is CASKERGTGLTTDTQYF. The CDR3 DNA reads as TGCGCCAGCAAGGAACGCGGGACAGGGCTTACCACAGATACGCAGTATTTT. Full variable domain (missing parts from reference TRBV5-1 and TRBJ2-3): KAGVTQTPRYLIKTRGQQVTLSCSPISGHRSVSWYQQTPGQGLQFLFEYFSETQRNKGNFPGRFSGRQFSNSRSEMNVSTLELGDSALYLCASKERGTGLTTDTQYFGPGTRLTVL.

Ten or more counts support this clonotype. J is TRBJ2-5 and V is TRBV29-1; D might be TRBD1 (5 bases). The V gene's germline CDR1 is SQVTM and CDR2 ANQGSEA. CDR3 length: 11 amino acids. V was trimmed by 2 bases and J by 4 bases, leaving 5 bases between them. The CDR3 DNA is TGCAGCGTTGAACAGGGAGAGACCCAGTACTTC. Its protein product is CSVEQGETQYF.

This clonotype was seen repeatedly, ten times or more. The chain employs TRBV7-2 and TRBJ1-3, with 7 bases aligning to TRBD1. The CDR3 loop spans 15 amino acids. Trimming cost V 5 bases and J 4 bases; bases outside gene matches: 8. Germline lookup yields CDR1 SGHTA and CDR2 FQGNSA. CDR3 sequence: CASSPLQGGGNTIYF. The CDR3 bases are TGTGCCAGCAGCCCCCTGCAGGGGGGCGGAAACACCATATATTTT.